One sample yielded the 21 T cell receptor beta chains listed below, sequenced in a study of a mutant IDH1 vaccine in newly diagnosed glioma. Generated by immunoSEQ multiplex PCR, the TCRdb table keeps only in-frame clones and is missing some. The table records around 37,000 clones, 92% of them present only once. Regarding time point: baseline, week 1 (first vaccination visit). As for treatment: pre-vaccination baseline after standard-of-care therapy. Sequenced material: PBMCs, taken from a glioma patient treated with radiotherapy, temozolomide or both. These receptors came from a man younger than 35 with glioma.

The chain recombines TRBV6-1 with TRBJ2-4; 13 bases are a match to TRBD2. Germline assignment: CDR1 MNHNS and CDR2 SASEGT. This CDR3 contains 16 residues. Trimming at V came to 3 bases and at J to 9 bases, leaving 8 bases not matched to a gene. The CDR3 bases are TGTGCCAGCAGTGAGGGACTAGCGGGACTAGACGGCATTCAGTACTTC. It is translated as CASSEGLAGLDGIQYF.

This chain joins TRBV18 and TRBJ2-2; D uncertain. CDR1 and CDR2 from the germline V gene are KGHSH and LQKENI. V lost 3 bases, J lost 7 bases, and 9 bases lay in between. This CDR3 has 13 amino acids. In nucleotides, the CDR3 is TGTGCCAGCTCACCCCCTCCCGGCGGGGAGCTGTTTTTT. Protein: CASSPPPGGELFF.

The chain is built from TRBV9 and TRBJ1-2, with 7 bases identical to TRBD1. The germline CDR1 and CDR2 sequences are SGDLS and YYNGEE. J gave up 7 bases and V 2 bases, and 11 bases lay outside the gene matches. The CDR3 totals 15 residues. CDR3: CASSVAGTDNPGYTF. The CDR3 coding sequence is TGTGCCAGCAGCGTCGCCGGGACAGATAACCCTGGCTACACCTTC. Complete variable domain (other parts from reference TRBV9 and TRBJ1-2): DSGVTQTPKHLITATGQRVTLRCSPRSGDLSVYWYQQSLDQGLQFLIQYYNGEERAKGNILERFSAQQFPDLHSELNLSSLELGDSALYFCASSVAGTDNPGYTFGSGTRLTVV.

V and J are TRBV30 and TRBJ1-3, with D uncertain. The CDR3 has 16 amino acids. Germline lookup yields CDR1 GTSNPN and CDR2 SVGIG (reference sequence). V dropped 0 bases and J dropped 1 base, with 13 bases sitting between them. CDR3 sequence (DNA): TGTGCCTGGAGTGTACCGGGAGGCCATTCTGGAAACACCATATATTTT. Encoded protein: CAWSVPGGHSGNTIYF.

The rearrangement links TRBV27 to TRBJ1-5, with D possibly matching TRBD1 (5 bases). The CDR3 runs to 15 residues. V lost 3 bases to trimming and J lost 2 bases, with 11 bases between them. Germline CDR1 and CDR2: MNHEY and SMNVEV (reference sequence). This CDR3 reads CASSFRGGGNQPQHF. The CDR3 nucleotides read TGTGCCAGCAGTTTTAGGGGAGGGGGCAATCAGCCCCAGCATTTT.

The CDR3 spells CASSLGSAGHMNTEAFF. The CDR3 nucleotides read TGTGCCAGCAGCTTAGGGTCTGCAGGACATATGAACACTGAAGCTTTCTTT. The chain links TRBV7-9 to TRBJ1-1; TRBD1 is a possible D gene (5 bases). Per the germline V gene, CDR1 is SEHNR and CDR2 is FQNEAQ (reference sequence). The CDR3 sequence is 17 residues long. V dropped 1 base and J dropped 0 bases, with 15 bases sitting between them. The full variable domain, rest sourced from reference TRBV7-9 and TRBJ1-1, is DTGVSQNPRHKITKRGQNVTFRCDPISEHNRLYWYRQTLGQGPEFLTYFQNEAQLEKSRLLSDRFSAERPKGSFSTLEIQRTEQGDSAMYLCASSLGSAGHMNTEAFFGQGTRLTVV.

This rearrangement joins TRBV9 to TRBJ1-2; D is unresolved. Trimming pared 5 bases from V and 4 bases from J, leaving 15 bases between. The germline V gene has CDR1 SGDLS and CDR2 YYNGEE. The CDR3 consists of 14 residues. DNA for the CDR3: TGTGCCAGCAGTGCCGACCGACGGGCCTATGGCTACACCTTC. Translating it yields CASSADRRAYGYTF.

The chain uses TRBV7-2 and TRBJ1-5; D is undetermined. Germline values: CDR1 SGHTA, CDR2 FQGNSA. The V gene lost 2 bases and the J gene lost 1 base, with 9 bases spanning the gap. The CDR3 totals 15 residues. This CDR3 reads CASSLQAGSNQPQHF. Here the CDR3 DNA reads TGTGCCAGCAGCTTACAGGCGGGCAGCAATCAGCCCCAGCATTTT.

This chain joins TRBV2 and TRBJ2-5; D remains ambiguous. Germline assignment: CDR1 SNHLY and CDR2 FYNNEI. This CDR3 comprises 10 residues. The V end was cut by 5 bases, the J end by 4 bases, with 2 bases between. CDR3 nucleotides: TGTGCCAGCAGTATAGAGACCCAGTACTTC. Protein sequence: CASSIETQYF.

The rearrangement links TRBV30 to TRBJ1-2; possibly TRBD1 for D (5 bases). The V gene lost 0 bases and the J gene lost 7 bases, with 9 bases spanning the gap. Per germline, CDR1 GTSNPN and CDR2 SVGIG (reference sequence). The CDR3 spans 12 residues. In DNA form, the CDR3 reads TGTGCCTGGAGTGTACTCGGGGCTGGCTACACCTTC. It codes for CAWSVLGAGYTF.

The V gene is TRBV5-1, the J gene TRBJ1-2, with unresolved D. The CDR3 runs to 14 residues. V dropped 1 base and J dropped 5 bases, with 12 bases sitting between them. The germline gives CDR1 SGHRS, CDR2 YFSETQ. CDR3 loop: CASSLQDGPYGYTF. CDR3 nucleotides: TGCGCCAGCAGCTTGCAGGACGGACCATATGGCTACACCTTC.

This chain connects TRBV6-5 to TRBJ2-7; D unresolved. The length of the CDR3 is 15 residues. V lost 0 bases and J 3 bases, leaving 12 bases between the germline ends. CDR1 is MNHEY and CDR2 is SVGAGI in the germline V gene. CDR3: CASSYSLGLGYEQYF. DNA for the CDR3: TGTGCCAGCAGTTACTCTCTCGGGCTCGGCTACGAGCAGTACTTC.

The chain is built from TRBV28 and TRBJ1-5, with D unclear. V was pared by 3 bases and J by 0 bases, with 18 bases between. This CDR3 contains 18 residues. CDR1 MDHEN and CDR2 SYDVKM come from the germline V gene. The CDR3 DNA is TGTGCCAGCAGTTTCAACCGAGGCAGGCCGAATAGCAATCAGCCCCAGCATTTT. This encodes CASSFNRGRPNSNQPQHF. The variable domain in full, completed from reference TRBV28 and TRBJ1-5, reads DVKVTQSSRYLVKRTGEKVFLECVQDMDHENMFWYRQDPGLGLRLIYFSYDVKMKEKGDIPEGYSVSREKKERFSLILESASTNQTSMYLCASSFNRGRPNSNQPQHFGDGTRLSIL.

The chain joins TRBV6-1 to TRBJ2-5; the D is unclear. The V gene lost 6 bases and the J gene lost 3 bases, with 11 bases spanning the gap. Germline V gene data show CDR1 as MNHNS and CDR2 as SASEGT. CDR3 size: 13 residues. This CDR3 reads CASRRRLEETQYF. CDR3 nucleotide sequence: TGTGCCAGCAGGCGGAGATTGGAAGAGACCCAGTACTTC.

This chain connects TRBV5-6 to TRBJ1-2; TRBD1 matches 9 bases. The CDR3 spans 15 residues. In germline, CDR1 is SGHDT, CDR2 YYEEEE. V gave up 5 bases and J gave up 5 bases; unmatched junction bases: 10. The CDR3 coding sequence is TGTGCCAGCAGGTTAGCCGGGACAGGGTTTTATGGCTACACCTTC. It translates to CASRLAGTGFYGYTF. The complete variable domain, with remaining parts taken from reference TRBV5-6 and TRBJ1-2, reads DAGVTQSPTHLIKTRGQQVTLRCSPKSGHDTVSWYQQALGQGPQFIFQYYEEEERQRGNFPDRFSGHQFPNYSSELNVNALLLGDSALYLCASRLAGTGFYGYTFGSGTRLTVV.

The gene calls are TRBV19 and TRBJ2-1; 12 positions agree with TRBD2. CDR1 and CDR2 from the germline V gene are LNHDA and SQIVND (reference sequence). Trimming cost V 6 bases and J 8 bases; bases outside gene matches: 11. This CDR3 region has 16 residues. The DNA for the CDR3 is TGTGCCAGTAGCCACTCTAGCGGGAGGGCAGGCTATGAGCAGTTCTTC. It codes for CASSHSSGRAGYEQFF.

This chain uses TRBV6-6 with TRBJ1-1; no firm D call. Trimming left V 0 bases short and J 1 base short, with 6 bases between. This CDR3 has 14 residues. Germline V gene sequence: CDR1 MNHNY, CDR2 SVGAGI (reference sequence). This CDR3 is CASSYSGGNTEAFF. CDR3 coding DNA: TGTGCCAGCAGTTACTCGGGCGGGAACACTGAAGCTTTCTTT.

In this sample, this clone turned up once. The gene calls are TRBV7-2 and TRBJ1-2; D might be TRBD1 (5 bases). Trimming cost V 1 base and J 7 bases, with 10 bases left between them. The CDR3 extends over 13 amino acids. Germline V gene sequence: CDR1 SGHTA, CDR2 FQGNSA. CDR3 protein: CASSLDRDSGYTF. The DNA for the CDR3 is TGTGCCAGCAGCTTAGACCGGGACTCTGGCTACACCTTC.

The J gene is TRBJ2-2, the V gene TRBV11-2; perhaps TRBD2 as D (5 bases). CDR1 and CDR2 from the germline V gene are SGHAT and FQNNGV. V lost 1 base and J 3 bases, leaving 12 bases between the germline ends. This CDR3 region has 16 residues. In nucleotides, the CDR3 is TGTGCCAGCAGCTTAGCGGCGAGCGGTTACACCGGGGAGCTGTTTTTT. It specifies CASSLAASGYTGELFF.

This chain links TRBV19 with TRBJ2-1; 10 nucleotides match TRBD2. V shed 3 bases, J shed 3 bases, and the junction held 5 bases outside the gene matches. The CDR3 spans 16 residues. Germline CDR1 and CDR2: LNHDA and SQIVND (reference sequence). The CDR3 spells CASSMTPSGSYNEQFF. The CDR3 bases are TGTGCCAGTAGTATGACCCCTAGCGGGAGCTACAATGAGCAGTTCTTC. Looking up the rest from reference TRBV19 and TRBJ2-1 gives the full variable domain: DGGITQSPKYLFRKEGQNVTLSCEQNLNHDAMYWYRQDPGQGLRLIYYSQIVNDFQKGDIAEGYSVSREKKESFPLTVTSAQKNPTAFYLCASSMTPSGSYNEQFFGPGTRLTVL.

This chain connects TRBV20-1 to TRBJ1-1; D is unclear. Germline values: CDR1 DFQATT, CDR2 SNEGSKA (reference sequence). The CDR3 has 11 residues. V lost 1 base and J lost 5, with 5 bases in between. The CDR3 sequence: CSARGGTEAFF. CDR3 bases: TGCAGTGCTAGAGGAGGGACTGAAGCTTTCTTT.